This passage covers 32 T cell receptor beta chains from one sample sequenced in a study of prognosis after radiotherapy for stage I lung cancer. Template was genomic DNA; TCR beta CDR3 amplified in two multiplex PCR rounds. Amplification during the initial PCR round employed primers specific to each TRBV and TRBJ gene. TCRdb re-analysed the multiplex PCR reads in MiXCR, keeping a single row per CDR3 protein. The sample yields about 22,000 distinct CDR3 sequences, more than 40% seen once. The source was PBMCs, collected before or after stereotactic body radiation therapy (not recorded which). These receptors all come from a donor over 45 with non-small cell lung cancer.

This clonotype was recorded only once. The CDR3 protein is CASSLWGSNTGELFF. In DNA form, the CDR3 reads TGTGCCAGCAGCTTATGGGGCTCGAACACCGGGGAGCTGTTTTTT. The chain links TRBV7-9 to TRBJ2-2, with D possibly being TRBD1 (5 bases). The CDR3 spans 15 residues. In germline, CDR1 is SEHNR, CDR2 FQNEAQ (reference sequence). V dropped 2 bases and J dropped 0 bases, with 7 bases sitting between them.

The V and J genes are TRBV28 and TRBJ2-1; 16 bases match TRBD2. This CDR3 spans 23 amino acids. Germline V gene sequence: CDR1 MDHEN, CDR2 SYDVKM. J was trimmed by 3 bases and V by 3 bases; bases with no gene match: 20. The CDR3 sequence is CASSFSGTSGRASPMGFYNEQFF. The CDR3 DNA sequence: TGTGCCAGCAGTTTTTCCGGGACTAGCGGGAGGGCTAGTCCTATGGGGTTCTACAATGAGCAGTTCTTC.

The CDR3 coding sequence is TGTGCCAGCAGCTTGCGAGGGTCCCCTTCCTACGAGCAGTACTTC. Its protein product is CASSLRGSPSYEQYF. The rearrangement links TRBV7-2 to TRBJ2-7; D is possibly TRBD2 (5 bases). The germline gives CDR1 SGHTA, CDR2 FQGNSA. Trimming pared 3 bases from V and 1 base from J, leaving 13 bases between. This CDR3 is 15 amino acids long.

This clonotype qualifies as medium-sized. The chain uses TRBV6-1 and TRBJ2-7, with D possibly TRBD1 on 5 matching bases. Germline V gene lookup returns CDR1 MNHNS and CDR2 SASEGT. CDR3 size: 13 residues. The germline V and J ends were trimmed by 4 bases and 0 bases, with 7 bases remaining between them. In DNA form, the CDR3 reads TGTGCCAGCAGTGGACAGTTCTCCTACGAGCAGTACTTC. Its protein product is CASSGQFSYEQYF.

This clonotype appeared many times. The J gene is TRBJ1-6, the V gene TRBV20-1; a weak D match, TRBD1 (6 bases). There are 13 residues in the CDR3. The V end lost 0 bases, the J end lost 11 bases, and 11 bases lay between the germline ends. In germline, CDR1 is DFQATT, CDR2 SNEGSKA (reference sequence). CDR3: CSAREAGEAPLHF. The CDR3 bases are TGCAGTGCTAGAGAAGCAGGGGAGGCACCCCTCCACTTT.

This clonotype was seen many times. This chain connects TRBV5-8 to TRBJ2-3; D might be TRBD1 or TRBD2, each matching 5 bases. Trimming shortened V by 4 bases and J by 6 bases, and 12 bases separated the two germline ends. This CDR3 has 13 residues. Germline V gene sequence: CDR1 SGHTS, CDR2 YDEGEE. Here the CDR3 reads CASSRGVLDTQYF. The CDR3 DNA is TGTGCCAGCAGCCGAGGGGTACTGGATACGCAGTATTTT.

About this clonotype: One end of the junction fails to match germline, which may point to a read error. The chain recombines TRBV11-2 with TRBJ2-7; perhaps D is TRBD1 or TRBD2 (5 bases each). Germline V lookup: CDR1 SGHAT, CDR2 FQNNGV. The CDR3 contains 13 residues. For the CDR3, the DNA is TGTGCGAGCATCTTGCCAGGGACGGACGAGCAGTACTTC. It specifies CASILPGTDEQYF.

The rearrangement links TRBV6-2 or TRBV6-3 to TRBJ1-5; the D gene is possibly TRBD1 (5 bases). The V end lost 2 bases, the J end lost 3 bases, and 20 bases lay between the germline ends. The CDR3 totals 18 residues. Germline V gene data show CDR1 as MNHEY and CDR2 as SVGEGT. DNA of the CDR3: TGTGCCAGCAGTTACCCTAATCCTGACAGTTCTGTCAATCAGCCCCAGCATTTT. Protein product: CASSYPNPDSSVNQPQHF.

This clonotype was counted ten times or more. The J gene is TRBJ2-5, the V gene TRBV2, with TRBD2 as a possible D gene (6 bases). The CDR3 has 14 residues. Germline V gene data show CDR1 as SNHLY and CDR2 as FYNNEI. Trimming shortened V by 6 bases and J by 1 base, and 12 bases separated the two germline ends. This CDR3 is CASRSGVVQETQYF. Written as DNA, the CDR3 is TGTGCCAGCAGATCGGGAGTAGTCCAAGAGACCCAGTACTTC.

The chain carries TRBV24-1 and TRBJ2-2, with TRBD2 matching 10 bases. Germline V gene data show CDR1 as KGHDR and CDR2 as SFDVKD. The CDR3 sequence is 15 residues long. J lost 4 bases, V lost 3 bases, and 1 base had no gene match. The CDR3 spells CATSDVAGGTGELFF. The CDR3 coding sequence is TGTGCCACCAGTGATGTAGCGGGAGGCACCGGGGAGCTGTTTTTT.

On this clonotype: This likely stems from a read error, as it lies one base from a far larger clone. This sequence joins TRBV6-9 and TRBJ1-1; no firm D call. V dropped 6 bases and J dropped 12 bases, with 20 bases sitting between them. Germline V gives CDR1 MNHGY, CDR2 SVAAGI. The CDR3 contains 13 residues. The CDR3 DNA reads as TGTGCCAGCAGCCCGGGTCGGAGTGTATACTCTTTCTTT. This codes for CASSPGRSVYSFF.

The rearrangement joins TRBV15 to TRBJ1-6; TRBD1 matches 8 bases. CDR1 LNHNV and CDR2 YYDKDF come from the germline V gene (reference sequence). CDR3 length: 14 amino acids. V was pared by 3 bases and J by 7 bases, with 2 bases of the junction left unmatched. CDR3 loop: CATSRDRENSPLHF. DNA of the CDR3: TGTGCCACCAGCAGGGACAGGGAGAATTCACCCCTCCACTTT. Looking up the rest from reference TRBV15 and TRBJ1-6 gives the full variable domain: DAMVIQNPRYQVTQFGKPVTLSCSQTLNHNVMYWYQQKSSQAPKLLFHYYDKDFNNEADTPDNFQSRRPNTSFCFLDIRSPGLGDTAMYLCATSRDRENSPLHFGNGTRLTVT.

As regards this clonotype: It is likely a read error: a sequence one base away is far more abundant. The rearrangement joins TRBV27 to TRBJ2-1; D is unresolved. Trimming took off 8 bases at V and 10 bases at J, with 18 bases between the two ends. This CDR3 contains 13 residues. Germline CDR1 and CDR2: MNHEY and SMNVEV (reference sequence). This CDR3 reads CASLLIKKNEQFF. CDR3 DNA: TGTGCCAGCTTATTAATTAAGAAGAACGAGCAGTTCTTC.

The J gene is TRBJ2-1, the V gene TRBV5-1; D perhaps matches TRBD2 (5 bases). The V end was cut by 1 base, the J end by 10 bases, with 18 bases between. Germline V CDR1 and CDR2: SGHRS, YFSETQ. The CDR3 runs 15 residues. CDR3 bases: TGCGCCAGCAGCTTGCAACTAGGGAAGGGCCGGGAGCAGTTCTTC. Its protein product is CASSLQLGKGREQFF.

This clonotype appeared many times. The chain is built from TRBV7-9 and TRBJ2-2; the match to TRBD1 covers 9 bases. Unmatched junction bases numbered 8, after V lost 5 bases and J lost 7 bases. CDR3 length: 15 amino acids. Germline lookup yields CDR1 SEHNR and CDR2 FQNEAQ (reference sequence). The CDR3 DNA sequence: TGTGCCAGCAGCCCGACAACAGGGGGCGGCGGGGAGCTGTTTTTT. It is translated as CASSPTTGGGGELFF.

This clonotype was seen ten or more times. This CDR3 reads CASSQAAKRGDSGNTIYF. The CDR3 nucleotides read TGCGCCAGCAGCCAAGCCGCTAAGAGGGGAGACTCTGGAAACACCATATATTTT. This sequence joins TRBV4-1 and TRBJ1-3; perhaps TRBD1 as D (5 bases). Germline V gene sequence: CDR1 MGHRA, CDR2 YSYEKL. The length of the CDR3 is 18 residues. V gave up 1 base and J gave up 0 bases, with 16 bases separating them.

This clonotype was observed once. CDR3 sequence: CASSLYHTGTGSYEQYF. CDR3 nucleotides: TGTGCCAGCAGCTTATACCATACCGGTACAGGTTCCTACGAGCAGTACTTC. The rearrangement uses TRBV7-9 and TRBJ2-7; D may be TRBD1 (5 bases). The germline V and J ends were trimmed by 2 bases and 1 base, with 18 bases remaining between them. Germline CDR1 and CDR2: SEHNR and FQNEAQ (reference sequence). CDR3 length equals 17 residues.

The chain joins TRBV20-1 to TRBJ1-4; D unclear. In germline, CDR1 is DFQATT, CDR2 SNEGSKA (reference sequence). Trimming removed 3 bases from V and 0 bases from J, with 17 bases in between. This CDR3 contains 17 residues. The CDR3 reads CSASIRRTVSTNEKLFF. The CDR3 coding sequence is TGCAGTGCTAGCATTCGGCGGACGGTGTCAACTAATGAAAAACTGTTTTTT.

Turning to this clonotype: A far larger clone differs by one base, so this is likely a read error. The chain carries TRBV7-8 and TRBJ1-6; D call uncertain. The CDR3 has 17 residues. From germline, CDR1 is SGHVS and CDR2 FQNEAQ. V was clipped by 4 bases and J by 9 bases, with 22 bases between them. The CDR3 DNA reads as TGTGCCAGCAGCTCAGGTGCAGTGGCAGGTCAGGCTTCACCCCTCCACTTT. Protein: CASSSGAVAGQASPLHF.

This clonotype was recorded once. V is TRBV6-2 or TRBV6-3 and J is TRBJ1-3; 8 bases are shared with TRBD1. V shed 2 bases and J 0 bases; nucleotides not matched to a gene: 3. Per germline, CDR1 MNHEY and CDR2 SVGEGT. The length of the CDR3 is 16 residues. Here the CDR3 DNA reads TGTGCCAGCAGTTACGGACAGGGCGACTCTGGAAACACCATATATTTT. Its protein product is CASSYGQGDSGNTIYF.

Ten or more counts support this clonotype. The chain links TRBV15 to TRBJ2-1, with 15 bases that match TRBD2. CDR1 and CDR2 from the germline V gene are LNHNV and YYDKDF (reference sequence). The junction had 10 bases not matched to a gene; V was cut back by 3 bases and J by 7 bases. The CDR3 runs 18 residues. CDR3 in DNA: TGTGCCACCAGCAGGGGGACTAGCGGGAGGAGGTTGGGGAATGAGCAGTTCTTC. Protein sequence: CATSRGTSGRRLGNEQFF.

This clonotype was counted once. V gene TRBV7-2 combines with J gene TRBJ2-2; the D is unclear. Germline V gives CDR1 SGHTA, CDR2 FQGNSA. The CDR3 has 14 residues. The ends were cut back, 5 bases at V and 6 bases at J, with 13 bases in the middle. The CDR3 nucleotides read TGTGCCAGCAGCCCTCAACTTATGGCCGGGGAGCTGTTTTTT. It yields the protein CASSPQLMAGELFF.

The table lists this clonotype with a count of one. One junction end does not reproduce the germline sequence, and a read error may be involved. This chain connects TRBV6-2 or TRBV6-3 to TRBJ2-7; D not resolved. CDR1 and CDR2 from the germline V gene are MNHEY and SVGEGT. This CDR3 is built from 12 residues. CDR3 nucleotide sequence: TGTGCCAGCAGTGTATCGGTCTGCGAGCATTACTTC. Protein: CASSVSVCEHYF.

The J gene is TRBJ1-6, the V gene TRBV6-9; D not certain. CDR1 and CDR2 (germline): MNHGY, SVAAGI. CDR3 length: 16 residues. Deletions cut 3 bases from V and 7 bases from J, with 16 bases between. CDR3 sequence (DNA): TGTGCCAGCAGTTACTTCCCCAGTGGGGTGAATTCACCCCTCCACTTT. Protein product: CASSYFPSGVNSPLHF.

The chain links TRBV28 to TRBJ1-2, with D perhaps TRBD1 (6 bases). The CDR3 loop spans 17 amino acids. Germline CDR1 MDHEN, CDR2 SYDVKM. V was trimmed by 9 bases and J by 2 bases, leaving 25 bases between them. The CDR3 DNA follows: TGTGCCAGTAGTCCCGGGACAAGGAATGAGGCGAACTATGGCTACACCTTC. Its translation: CASSPGTRNEANYGYTF.

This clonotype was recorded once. The CDR3, as DNA: TGTGCCATCAGCGAAGACAGATACGAGCAGTACTTC. This codes for CAISEDRYEQYF. V is TRBV12-3 or TRBV12-4 and J is TRBJ2-7; possible D gene TRBD1, 5 bases. V was pared by 10 bases and J by 4 bases, with 14 bases between. The CDR3 has 12 amino acids.

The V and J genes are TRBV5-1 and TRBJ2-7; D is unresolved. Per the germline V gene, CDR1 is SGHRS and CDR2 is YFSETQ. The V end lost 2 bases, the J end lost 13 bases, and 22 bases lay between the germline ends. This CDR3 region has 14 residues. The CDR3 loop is CASSFATKGGEVYF. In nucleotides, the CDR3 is TGCGCCAGCAGCTTCGCTACAAAGGGTGGAGAGGTTTACTTC. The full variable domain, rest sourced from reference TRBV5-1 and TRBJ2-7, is KAGVTQTPRYLIKTRGQQVTLSCSPISGHRSVSWYQQTPGQGLQFLFEYFSETQRNKGNFPGRFSGRQFSNSRSEMNVSTLELGDSALYLCASSFATKGGEVYFGPGTRLTVT.

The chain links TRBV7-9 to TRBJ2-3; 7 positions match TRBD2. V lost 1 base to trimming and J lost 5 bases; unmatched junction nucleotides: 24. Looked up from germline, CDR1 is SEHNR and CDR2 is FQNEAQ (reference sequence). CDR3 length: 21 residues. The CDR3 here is CASSLGLFGGGGIMPQDTQYF. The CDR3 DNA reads TGTGCCAGCAGCTTAGGGTTGTTTGGGGGGGGGGGAATCATGCCACAAGATACGCAGTATTTT.

In DNA, the CDR3 is TGTGCTAGTGGTTTGGGCCTAGCGGGCAATGAGCAGTTCTTC. Its translation is CASGLGLAGNEQFF. The chain uses TRBV12-5 and TRBJ2-1; 8 nucleotides align to TRBD2. CDR3 length: 14 amino acids. V lost 1 base to trimming and J lost 6 bases; unmatched junction nucleotides: 2. The germline CDR1 and CDR2 sequences are LGHNT and FRNRAP. Together with reference TRBV12-5 and TRBJ2-1, the CDR3 gives the full variable domain: DARVTQTPRHKVTEMGQEVTMRCQPILGHNTVFWYRQTMMQGLELLAYFRNRAPLDDSGMPKDRFSAEMPDATLATLKIQPSEPRDSAVYFCASGLGLAGNEQFFGPGTRLTVL.

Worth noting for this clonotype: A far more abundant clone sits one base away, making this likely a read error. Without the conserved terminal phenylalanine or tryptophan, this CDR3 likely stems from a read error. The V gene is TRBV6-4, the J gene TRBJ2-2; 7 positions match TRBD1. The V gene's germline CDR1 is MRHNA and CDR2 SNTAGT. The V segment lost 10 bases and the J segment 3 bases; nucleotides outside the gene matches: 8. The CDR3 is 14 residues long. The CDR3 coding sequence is TGTGCCACGCACGAACAGGGGTACACCGGGGAGCTGTTTTAT. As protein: CATHEQGYTGELFY.

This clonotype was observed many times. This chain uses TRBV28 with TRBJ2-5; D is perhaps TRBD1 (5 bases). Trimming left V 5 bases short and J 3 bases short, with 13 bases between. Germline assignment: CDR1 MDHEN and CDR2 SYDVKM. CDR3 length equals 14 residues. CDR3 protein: CASSTYRGKETQYF. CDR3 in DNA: TGTGCCAGCAGTACATATAGGGGAAAAGAGACCCAGTACTTC. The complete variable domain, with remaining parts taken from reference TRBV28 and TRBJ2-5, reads DVKVTQSSRYLVKRTGEKVFLECVQDMDHENMFWYRQDPGLGLRLIYFSYDVKMKEKGDIPEGYSVSREKKERFSLILESASTNQTSMYLCASSTYRGKETQYFGPGTRLLVL.

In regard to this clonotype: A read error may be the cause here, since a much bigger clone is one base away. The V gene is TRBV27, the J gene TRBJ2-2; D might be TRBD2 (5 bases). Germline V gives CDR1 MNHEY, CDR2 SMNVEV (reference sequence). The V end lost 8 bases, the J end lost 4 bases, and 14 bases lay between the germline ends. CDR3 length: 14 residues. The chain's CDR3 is CASDTVAGTGELFF. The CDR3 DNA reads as TGTGCCAGCGACACAGTGGCGGGCACCGGGGAGCTGTTTTTT.